This paragraph reports one T cell receptor (beta chain). Its antigen remains unknown. Trimming cost V 3 bases and J 8 bases; bases outside gene matches: 12. This CDR3 is built from 16 residues. CDR1 is MGHRA, CDR2 YSYEKL, per germline. TCRdb fed the reads into MiXCR, producing one record per CDR3 protein. The repertoire holds about 270,000 distinct CDR3 sequences, with roughly a fifth as singletons. The sample belongs to a study of T cell repertoires in cytomegalovirus infection. Study information: HLA-B-restricted CMV epitopes that are well studied were used alongside recently identified HLA-C-restricted ones. Public TCR beta signatures were indicative of both CMV infection and a matching HLA type.

This clonotype was obtained from a human donor in good health (CMV status not recorded). Some clones in this sample may be carry-over from other donors' samples. The chain links TRBV4-1 to TRBJ2-3; 9 nucleotides line up with TRBD2. The sequencing here drew on cultured PBMCs, taken from culture after CMV antigen stimulation. CDR3 loop: CASSHVAAGGQGTQYF. The CDR3 region has the DNA TGCGCCAGCAGCCATGTTGCGGCGGGAGGGCAGGGTACGCAGTATTTT.